Following are 11 T cell receptor beta chains from one sample sequenced in a study of cytomegalovirus exposure and HLA in healthy donors. It was with 60 Vbeta and 13 Jbeta primers that the PCR ran. Generated by immunoSEQ multiplex PCR, the TCRdb table keeps only in-frame clones and is missing some. The data contain under 200,000 clones, 68% of them seen just once; the ten biggest clones take up approximately 1.5%. The sample was PBMCs. The source is a man aged 50 to 60 in good health and CMV-seronegative.

This chain joins TRBV7-9 and TRBJ2-1, with 7 positions matching TRBD1. The J segment lost 3 bases and the V segment lost 5 bases, leaving 7 bases of the junction unmatched. There are 15 residues in the CDR3. Germline assignment: CDR1 SEHNR and CDR2 FQNEAQ (reference sequence). The CDR3 bases are TGTGCCAGCAGCCCAACAGGGGCCCTCTACAATGAGCAGTTCTTC. This codes for CASSPTGALYNEQFF.

The table lists this clone with a few counts. This rearrangement joins TRBV10-2 to TRBJ2-5; 7 nucleotides align to TRBD1. Germline V CDR1 and CDR2: WSHSY, SAAADI. CDR3 length equals 14 residues. V trimming: 7 bases; J trimming: 1 base; junction bases outside the gene matches: 6. The CDR3 protein is CASTIGQAQETQYF. The CDR3 region has the DNA TGCGCCAGCACCATAGGACAGGCCCAAGAGACCCAGTACTTC.

The chain links TRBV7-8 to TRBJ1-6; D remains ambiguous. This CDR3 has 19 residues. V lost 1 base to trimming and J lost 0 bases, with 16 bases between them. The germline gives CDR1 SGHVS, CDR2 FQNEAQ. The CDR3 nucleotides read TGTGCCAGCAGCTTAGTTCGCCAGGCATCAAGCTCCTATAATTCACCCCTCCACTTT. Its protein product is CASSLVRQASSSYNSPLHF.

J is TRBJ2-2 and V is TRBV2; possibly TRBD1 for D (5 bases). CDR1 and CDR2 (germline): SNHLY, FYNNEI. CDR3 length: 15 amino acids. With 6 bases removed from V and 6 bases from J, the gap between germline ends came to 17 bases. CDR3 sequence reads: CASRGAREGAGELFF. The CDR3 DNA follows: TGTGCCAGCAGAGGGGCCAGGGAAGGCGCCGGGGAGCTGTTTTTT.

The J gene is TRBJ2-7, the V gene TRBV7-2; 13 bases align to TRBD2. The CDR3 consists of 15 residues. Germline V CDR1 and CDR2: SGHTA, FQGNSA. V gave up 5 bases and J gave up 2 bases; unmatched junction bases: 3. Here the CDR3 DNA reads TGTGCCAGCAGCGGGGGACTAGCGGGGCCCTACGAGCAGTACTTC. This gives the protein CASSGGLAGPYEQYF. The whole variable domain, remainder taken from reference TRBV7-2 and TRBJ2-7, is GAGVSQSPSNKVTEKGKDVELRCDPISGHTALYWYRQSLGQGLEFLIYFQGNSAPDKSGLPSDRFSAERTGGSVSTLTIQRTQQEDSAVYLCASSGGLAGPYEQYFGPGTRLTVT.

This chain uses TRBV2 with TRBJ1-2; 10 positions match TRBD1. This CDR3 region has 15 residues. The V segment lost 5 bases and the J segment 2 bases; nucleotides outside the gene matches: 5. Germline lookup yields CDR1 SNHLY and CDR2 FYNNEI. The CDR3 is CASSPRQGANYGYTF. The CDR3 region has the DNA TGTGCCAGCAGTCCCCGACAGGGGGCGAACTATGGCTACACCTTC.

The chain recombines TRBV5-1 with TRBJ2-1; 7 bases line up with TRBD1. Germline CDR1 reads SGHRS; CDR2 reads YFSETQ. CDR3 size: 12 residues. The J segment lost 7 bases and the V segment lost 4 bases, leaving 2 bases of the junction unmatched. CDR3 region: CASSTTGNEQFF. CDR3 nucleotide sequence: TGCGCCAGCAGCACGACAGGGAATGAGCAGTTCTTC.

The sample holds one count of this clone. V is TRBV6-5 and J is TRBJ1-4, with D possibly being TRBD1 (6 bases). CDR3 length: 14 amino acids. Between the trimmed V and J ends, which lost 2 bases and 5 bases, there was a span of 9 bases. The germline gives CDR1 MNHEY, CDR2 SVGAGI. CDR3 in amino acids: CASSYAGVNEKLFF. The CDR3 bases are TGTGCCAGCAGTTACGCAGGGGTGAATGAAAAACTGTTTTTT.

This clone was counted a few times. The V call is TRBV28, the J call TRBJ2-3; TRBD2 agrees at 8 bases. The J segment lost 2 bases and the V segment lost 6 bases, leaving 7 bases of the junction unmatched. This CDR3 has 15 residues. Germline-derived CDR1 and CDR2 are MDHEN and SYDVKM. Here the CDR3 reads CASSQPGGVTDTQYF. DNA for the CDR3: TGTGCCAGCAGCCAACCGGGGGGGGTCACAGATACGCAGTATTTT.

The chain recombines TRBV6-1 with TRBJ2-3, with TRBD2 as a possible D gene (6 bases). Germline CDR1 is MNHNS and CDR2 is SASEGT. The CDR3 is 13 residues long. V was trimmed by 6 bases and J by 2 bases, leaving 9 bases between them. CDR3 nucleotide sequence: TGTGCCAGCAGGCGGGACCTCACAGATACGCAGTATTTT. Its translation is CASRRDLTDTQYF.

The genes are TRBV7-9 and TRBJ1-2, with D perhaps TRBD1 (6 bases). Germline loops: CDR1 SEHNR, CDR2 FQNEAQ (reference sequence). Trimming took off 7 bases at V and 3 bases at J, with 15 bases between the two ends. This CDR3 spans 14 amino acids. DNA for the CDR3: TGTGCCAGCACCGGGACACAGGGAGACTATGGCTACACCTTC. Its protein product is CASTGTQGDYGYTF. The variable domain in full, completed from reference TRBV7-9 and TRBJ1-2, reads DTGVSQNPRHKITKRGQNVTFRCDPISEHNRLYWYRQTLGQGPEFLTYFQNEAQLEKSRLLSDRFSAERPKGSFSTLEIQRTEQGDSAMYLCASTGTQGDYGYTFGSGTRLTVV.